The T cell receptor (beta chain) described here comes from a study of neurological immune-mediated disorders. Volunteers from a blood bank in Maryland, USA, made up the healthy controls. The sorted libraries took some 920,000 CD4+ or CD8+ T cells. This clonotype has ten or more counts. Synthesis of cDNA was performed by 5'RACE using 10-nucleotide random UMIs. A single run covered 15-18 subjects with over 190 million TCR-beta sequences. Using its own MiXCR run on the 5' RACE reads, TCRdb lists one record per CDR3 protein. The sample records approximately 21,000 distinct CDR3 sequences, around 6.2% being singletons. Sequenced input: CD8+ T cells from blood. The origin of this receptor is a man aged 18 to 29 in good health.

CDR3 sequence reads: CASSAHGQGTAFF. DNA for the CDR3: TGTGCCAGCAGCGCCCACGGACAGGGAACGGCTTTCTTT. V usage is TRBV9 and J usage is TRBJ1-1; TRBD1 matches at 8 bases. Per the germline V gene, CDR1 is SGDLS and CDR2 is YYNGEE. The CDR3 length is 13 residues. Trimming cost V 3 bases and J 11 bases; bases outside gene matches: 9. Based on the CDR3 plus reference TRBV9 and TRBJ1-1, the full variable domain is DSGVTQTPKHLITATGQRVTLRCSPRSGDLSVYWYQQSLDQGLQFLIQYYNGEERAKGNILERFSAQQFPDLHSELNLSSLELGDSALYFCASSAHGQGTAFFGQGTRLTVV.